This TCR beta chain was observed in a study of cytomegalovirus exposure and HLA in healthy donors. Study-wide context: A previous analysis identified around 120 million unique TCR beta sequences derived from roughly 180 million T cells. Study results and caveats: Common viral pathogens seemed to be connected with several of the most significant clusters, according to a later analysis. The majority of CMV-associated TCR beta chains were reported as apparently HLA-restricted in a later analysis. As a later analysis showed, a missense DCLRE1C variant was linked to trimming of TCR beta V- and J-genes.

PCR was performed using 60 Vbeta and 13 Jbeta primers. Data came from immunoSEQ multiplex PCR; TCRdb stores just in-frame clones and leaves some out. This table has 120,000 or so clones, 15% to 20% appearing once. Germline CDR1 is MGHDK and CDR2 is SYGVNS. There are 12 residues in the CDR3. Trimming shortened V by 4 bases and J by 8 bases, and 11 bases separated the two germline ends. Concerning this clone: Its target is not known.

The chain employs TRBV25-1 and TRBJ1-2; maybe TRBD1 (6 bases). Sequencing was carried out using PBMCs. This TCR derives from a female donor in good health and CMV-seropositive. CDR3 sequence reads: CASSGGLGGYTF. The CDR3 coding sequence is TGTGCCAGCAGTGGGGGGCTCGGAGGCTACACCTTC.